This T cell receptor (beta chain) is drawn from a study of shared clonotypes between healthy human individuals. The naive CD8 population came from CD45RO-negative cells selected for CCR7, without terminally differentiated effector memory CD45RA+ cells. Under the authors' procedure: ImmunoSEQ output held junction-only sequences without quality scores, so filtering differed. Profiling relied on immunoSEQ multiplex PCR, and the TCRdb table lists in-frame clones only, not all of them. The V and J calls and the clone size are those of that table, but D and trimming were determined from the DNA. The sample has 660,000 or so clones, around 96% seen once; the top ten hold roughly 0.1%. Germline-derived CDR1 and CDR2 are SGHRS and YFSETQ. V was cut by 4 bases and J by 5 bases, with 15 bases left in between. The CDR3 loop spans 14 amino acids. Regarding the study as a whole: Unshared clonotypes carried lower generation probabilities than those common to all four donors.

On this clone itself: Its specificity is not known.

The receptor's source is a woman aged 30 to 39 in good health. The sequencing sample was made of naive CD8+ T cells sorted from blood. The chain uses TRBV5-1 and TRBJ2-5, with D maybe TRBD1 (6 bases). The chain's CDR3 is CASSPMGQGETQYF. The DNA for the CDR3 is TGCGCCAGCAGCCCAATGGGCCAGGGGGAGACCCAGTACTTC. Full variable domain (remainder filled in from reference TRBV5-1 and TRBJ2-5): KAGVTQTPRYLIKTRGQQVTLSCSPISGHRSVSWYQQTPGQGLQFLFEYFSETQRNKGNFPGRFSGRQFSNSRSEMNVSTLELGDSALYLCASSPMGQGETQYFGPGTRLLVL.